This paragraph covers one TCR beta chain sequence. Its antigen is undetermined. A primer matching the constant region was used to make TCR beta cDNA from 450 to 500 ng of total RNA. ARM-PCR was slightly modified, and three nested multiplex PCR rounds with it gave rise to the TCR beta libraries. The first two PCR rounds used TRBV1-TRBV30 primers with a Cbeta primer, 10 cycles each. TCRdb re-analysed the multiplex PCR reads in MiXCR, keeping a single row per CDR3 protein. The table shows roughly 120,000 distinct CDR3 sequences, with 65% occurring only once. These data originate in a study of tumor-infiltrating lymphocytes in primary liver carcinoma. Study conclusions and caveats: Tumor top-250-clone fractions significantly exceeded those of blood (p = 0.039). Presence in all five tumor regions was observed for only about 7-25% of top clones.

V shed 6 bases and J 6 bases; nucleotides not matched to a gene: 12. The CDR3 covers 17 residues. The roughly 19-33 mg bulk tissue piece was not sorted before simultaneous RNA and DNA extraction. The sequence was collected from a woman aged 55-75 years with primary liver carcinoma and hepatitis B virus infection. The genes are TRBV12-3 or TRBV12-4 and TRBJ2-3, with TRBD2 matching 13 bases. The specimen sequenced was liver tumor tissue from sampling region 1. The subset is: tumor region T1, superior pole. The CDR3 loop is CASSLGGLAGVLDTQYF. Here the CDR3 DNA reads TGTGCCAGCAGCCTCGGAGGACTAGCGGGAGTTCTCGATACGCAGTATTTT.